The T cell receptor beta chain under discussion was sequenced for a study of blood T cell repertoires in COVID-19. Whole-study context: There were acute and convalescent COVID-19 samples, and they came from the United States, Italy and Spain. T cells, B-cell-depleted T cells, or PBMCs supplied cDNA or gDNA.

The CDR3 runs to 15 residues. J lost 7 bases, V lost 5 bases, and 9 bases had no gene match. CDR1 is SGHTA and CDR2 is FQGTGA in the germline V gene. Original data processing: The assay estimated nucleated cells by amplifying reference gene primers. The assay was immunoSEQ multiplex PCR, and TCRdb's table has in-frame clones only and misses some. V, J and clone size derive from that table, while D and trimming were established from the DNA sequence. The data show approximately 250,000 clones, approximately 88% seen once. A Seattle source enrolled patients during active infection and followed them longitudinally.

This chain uses TRBV7-3 with TRBJ2-1; the match to TRBD2 covers 9 bases. Sequencing was carried out using peripheral blood. The clonotype originates from a woman in her 70s with COVID-19, enrolled during active disease. The CDR3 region is CASSLRGLAGNEQFF. The CDR3 DNA is TGTGCCAGCAGCCTCCGAGGCCTAGCGGGAAATGAGCAGTTCTTC.